Below are 22 T cell receptor beta chains sequenced from a single sample in a study of blood T cell repertoires in COVID-19. Produced via immunoSEQ multiplex PCR; TCRdb's table is partial and in-frame only. Counted here are more than 200,000 clones, roughly nine tenths occurring once; the ten biggest clones make up approximately 0.66%. Material for sequencing was peripheral blood. These receptors were obtained from a middle-aged man with acute or convalescent COVID-19.

V usage is TRBV6-5 and J usage is TRBJ2-1, with D possibly TRBD2 on 7 matching bases. The CDR3 has 15 residues. V lost 4 bases, J lost 1 base, and 11 bases lay in between. Germline V gives CDR1 MNHEY, CDR2 SVGAGI. The CDR3 sequence: CASSSGGQSYNEQFF. CDR3 bases: TGTGCCAGCAGTTCCGGGGGGCAGTCCTACAATGAGCAGTTCTTC.

This clone was detected only once. V gene TRBV18 combines with J gene TRBJ2-1; TRBD2 matches at 8 bases. CDR1 is KGHSH, CDR2 LQKENI, per germline. The CDR3 has 15 residues. V lost 3 bases and J lost 6; bases outside the gene matches: 7. The CDR3 bases are TGTGCCAGCTCACCGTCGGGGGGGCCGGGCAATGAGCAGTTCTTC. Its protein product is CASSPSGGPGNEQFF.

This sequence joins TRBV18 and TRBJ1-1; D possibly corresponds to TRBD1 (5 bases). Germline CDR1 reads KGHSH; CDR2 reads LQKENI. The V end was cut by 6 bases, the J end by 0 bases, with 20 bases between. The CDR3 is 17 residues long. The DNA of the CDR3 is TGTGCCAGCTCCCCGGCAGGGACTAACTCGGTGAACACTGAAGCTTTCTTT. It codes for CASSPAGTNSVNTEAFF. The full variable domain, in which reference TRBV18 and TRBJ1-1 provide the parts outside the CDR3, is NAGVMQNPRHLVRRRGQEARLRCSPMKGHSHVYWYRQLPEEGLKFMVYLQKENIIDESGMPKERFSAEFPKEGPSILRIQQVVRGDSAAYFCASSPAGTNSVNTEAFFGQGTRLTVV.

The V and J genes are TRBV9 and TRBJ1-6; D possibly corresponds to TRBD1 (5 bases). The germline CDR1 and CDR2 sequences are SGDLS and YYNGEE. V was cut by 1 base and J by 8 bases, with 16 bases left in between. This CDR3 region has 16 residues. For the CDR3, the DNA is TGTGCCAGCAGCGTAAGGGCAGGGTCTGTCGATTCACCCCTCCACTTT. Its protein product is CASSVRAGSVDSPLHF. The full variable domain, its missing parts supplied by reference TRBV9 and TRBJ1-6, is DSGVTQTPKHLITATGQRVTLRCSPRSGDLSVYWYQQSLDQGLQFLIQYYNGEERAKGNILERFSAQQFPDLHSELNLSSLELGDSALYFCASSVRAGSVDSPLHFGNGTRLTVT.

The chain uses TRBV7-3 and TRBJ2-6, with D perhaps TRBD1 (5 bases). Trimming pared 1 base from V and 1 base from J, leaving 11 bases between. The CDR3 has 17 residues. Germline CDR1 reads SGHTA; CDR2 reads FQGTGA. The CDR3 DNA is TGTGCCAGCAGCTTAAAGGGGTTTGGTTCTGGGGCCAACGTCCTGACTTTC. This gives the protein CASSLKGFGSGANVLTF.

The chain links TRBV11-3 to TRBJ2-5; D perhaps matches TRBD1 (5 bases). CDR1 is SGHNT, CDR2 YENEEA, per germline. This CDR3 is 13 amino acids long. V lost 5 bases to trimming and J lost 5 bases, with 12 bases between them. The CDR3, as DNA: TGTGCCAGCAGCCCGAGAGCAGGGGAGACCCAGTACTTC. This codes for CASSPRAGETQYF.

The chain uses TRBV5-8 and TRBJ2-7; 7 nucleotides line up with TRBD2. The germline V gene encodes CDR1 SGHTS and CDR2 YDEGEE. Unmatched junction bases numbered 6, after V lost 0 bases and J lost 0 bases. CDR3 length equals 16 residues. CDR3: CASSLDSGGSSYEQYF. The CDR3 DNA reads TGTGCCAGCAGCTTGGACTCCGGGGGGAGCTCCTACGAGCAGTACTTC.

Only a few counts were recorded for this clone. The rearrangement links TRBV7-2 to TRBJ1-6; 7 bases match TRBD1. The CDR3 totals 15 residues. The germline gives CDR1 SGHTA, CDR2 FQGNSA. Germline trimming cut 1 base from V and 6 bases from J; bases unmatched to any gene: 3. For the CDR3, the DNA is TGTGCCAGCAGCTTAGTGGCAGGGGGTAATTCACCCCTCCACTTT. Residues: CASSLVAGGNSPLHF.

The V call is TRBV7-6, the J call TRBJ2-1, with TRBD2 matching 7 bases. The CDR3 runs 14 residues. Germline CDR1 is SGHVS and CDR2 is FNYEAQ. The V segment lost 6 bases and the J segment 9 bases; nucleotides outside the gene matches: 11. For the CDR3, the DNA is TGTGCCAGCAGATGGGTGGCGGGAGCGGGTGAGCAGTTCTTC. Encoded protein: CASRWVAGAGEQFF.

The chain joins TRBV18 to TRBJ2-7; D not resolved. This CDR3 comprises 13 residues. The V end lost 3 bases, the J end lost 4 bases, and 10 bases lay between the germline ends. Germline loops: CDR1 KGHSH, CDR2 LQKENI. The CDR3, as DNA: TGTGCCAGCTCACCTAGTCCGGAGTACGAGCAGTACTTC. Translated, it gives CASSPSPEYEQYF.

V gene TRBV12-3 or TRBV12-4 combines with J gene TRBJ2-3, with 9 bases identical to TRBD2. The CDR3 is made up of 13 amino acids. V was clipped by 6 bases and J by 6 bases; unmatched bases: 4. The DNA of the CDR3 is TGTGCCAGCAGGGAGGGGACTAGCGATACGCAGTATTTT. Residues: CASREGTSDTQYF.

The chain uses TRBV5-5 and TRBJ2-6; TRBD2 matches at 7 bases. The CDR3 is 16 amino acids. The ends lost 3 bases at V and 0 bases at J; junction bases unmatched: 3. Germline V gene lookup returns CDR1 SGHKS and CDR2 YYEKEE (reference sequence). The CDR3 spells CASSYGTNSGANVLTF. CDR3 DNA sequence: TGTGCCAGCAGCTACGGGACTAACTCTGGGGCCAACGTCCTGACTTTC.

The V gene is TRBV29-1, the J gene TRBJ1-1, with 8 nucleotides matching TRBD1. Germline V gives CDR1 SQVTM, CDR2 ANQGSEA. CDR3 length: 12 amino acids. With V trimmed by 7 bases and J by 7 bases, 8 bases remained unmatched. The CDR3 bases are TGCAGCGACGCCGCAGGGGGCGGTGAAGCTTTCTTT. It encodes CSDAAGGGEAFF.

The chain has TRBV5-1 and TRBJ2-7; tentatively, D is TRBD2 (5 bases). Deletions cut 3 bases from V and 5 bases from J, with 18 bases between. The CDR3 runs 15 residues. Per germline, CDR1 SGHRS and CDR2 YFSETQ. The CDR3 nucleotides read TGCGCCAGCAGCTCACCGGGGAAAGACGGGCACGAGCAGTACTTC. It yields the protein CASSSPGKDGHEQYF.

The DNA of the CDR3 is TGCGCCAGCAGCTGGACAGGGCCCGGGGAGCTGTTTTTT. Translating it yields CASSWTGPGELFF. The J gene is TRBJ2-2, the V gene TRBV5-1; 8 bases agree with TRBD1. There are 13 residues in the CDR3. Germline trimming cut 3 bases from V and 6 bases from J; bases unmatched to any gene: 1. The germline V gene encodes CDR1 SGHRS and CDR2 YFSETQ.

This clone was seen a handful of times. The chain links TRBV3-1 (or the pseudogene TRBV3-2) to TRBJ1-2; possible D gene TRBD1, 6 bases. The germline V gene encodes CDR1 LGHDT and CDR2 YNNKEL (reference sequence). This CDR3 spans 14 amino acids. Trimming took 0 bases from V and 5 from J, leaving 10 bases between them. The CDR3 coding sequence is TGTGCCAGCAGCCAAGAGGGGGCGCGATATGGCTACACCTTC. As protein: CASSQEGARYGYTF.

The chain employs TRBV6-5 and TRBJ1-3; tentative D call: TRBD1 (6 bases). From germline, CDR1 is MNHEY and CDR2 SVGAGI. With 6 bases removed from V and 10 bases from J, the gap between germline ends came to 10 bases. This CDR3 contains 11 residues. DNA for the CDR3: TGTGCCAGCAGCCCGGGACAAACCATATATTTT. Protein sequence: CASSPGQTIYF.

This clone was observed a single time. This chain joins TRBV5-4 and TRBJ2-2, with 13 positions matching TRBD2. Looked up from germline, CDR1 is SGHNT and CDR2 is YYREEE (reference sequence). Trimming at V came to 3 bases and at J to 4 bases, leaving 3 bases not matched to a gene. This CDR3 spans 16 amino acids. The CDR3 reads CASSSGLAGPTGELFF. The CDR3 nucleotides read TGTGCCAGCAGCTCGGGACTAGCGGGGCCCACCGGGGAGCTGTTTTTT.

The J gene is TRBJ2-1, the V gene TRBV4-1; D possibly corresponds to TRBD2 (5 bases). Between the trimmed V and J ends, which lost 0 bases and 4 bases, there was a span of 13 bases. Germline V gene sequence: CDR1 MGHRA, CDR2 YSYEKL. The CDR3 contains 16 residues. CDR3 amino acids: CASSQDPGLPYNEQFF. The CDR3 DNA reads TGCGCCAGCAGCCAAGATCCTGGACTGCCGTACAATGAGCAGTTCTTC.

Concerning this clone itself: Other DNA sequences in the sample encode the same CDR3. This chain connects TRBV2 to TRBJ1-2, with D hard to call. The V and J ends lost 3 bases and 4 bases respectively, with 9 bases between them. Germline CDR1 and CDR2: SNHLY and FYNNEI. This CDR3 has 13 residues. CDR3 residues: CASSETGSYGYTF. CDR3 DNA sequence: TGTGCCAGCAGTGAGACGGGGAGCTATGGCTACACCTTC.

The chain combines TRBV24-1 with TRBJ1-2, with 10 bases fitting TRBD1. J gave up 4 bases and V 5 bases, and 6 bases lay outside the gene matches. The CDR3 runs to 15 residues. Germline loops: CDR1 KGHDR, CDR2 SFDVKD. The CDR3 is CATSGPGQGSYGYTF. DNA of the CDR3: TGTGCCACCAGTGGACCGGGACAGGGGAGCTATGGCTACACCTTC.

The V gene is TRBV6-2 or TRBV6-3, the J gene TRBJ2-7; 9 bases align to TRBD2. The germline V gene encodes CDR1 MNHEY and CDR2 SVGEGT. The CDR3 is 17 amino acids. The V gene end was trimmed by 6 bases and the J gene end by 5 bases; junction bases not matched to a gene: 17. CDR3 in amino acids: CASSPSLLSGSSNEQYF. For the CDR3, the DNA is TGTGCCAGCAGCCCTAGTCTCCTTAGCGGGAGTTCTAACGAGCAGTACTTC.